What follows are 8 T cell receptor beta chains derived from one specimen sequenced in a study of shared clonotypes between healthy human individuals. Clones were sequenced by immunoSEQ multiplex PCR, and TCRdb holds only the in-frame ones, with some missing. This repertoire shows more than 500,000 clones, about 96% found once; its top ten account for under 0.065%. Sequencing was carried out using naive CD4+ T cells sorted from blood. The subset is: CD45RA+ positively selected. The receptors originated from a young woman in good health.

The chain employs TRBV19 and TRBJ2-7, with TRBD1 identical over 9 bases. This CDR3 contains 15 residues. V shed 8 bases, J shed 2 bases, and the junction held 10 bases outside the gene matches. CDR1 is LNHDA and CDR2 is SQIVND in the germline V gene (reference sequence). This CDR3 is CASATGGSRTYEQYF. The CDR3 DNA is TGTGCCAGTGCTACAGGGGGCTCAAGGACCTACGAGCAGTACTTC. The variable domain in full, completed from reference TRBV19 and TRBJ2-7, reads DGGITQSPKYLFRKEGQNVTLSCEQNLNHDAMYWYRQDPGQGLRLIYYSQIVNDFQKGDIAEGYSVSREKKESFPLTVTSAQKNPTAFYLCASATGGSRTYEQYFGPGTRLTVT.

The J gene is TRBJ2-5, the V gene TRBV2; TRBD1 or TRBD2 may be the D gene (7 bases each). Trimming took 3 bases from V and 4 from J, leaving 15 bases between them. This CDR3 region has 15 residues. Germline-derived CDR1 and CDR2 are SNHLY and FYNNEI. The CDR3 nucleotides are TGTGCCAGCAGTGACAGGGGGAGGGCCGGAGAGACCCAGTACTTC. It yields the protein CASSDRGRAGETQYF.

The chain joins TRBV7-2 to TRBJ2-2; 10 bases line up with TRBD2. With 1 base clipped from V and 1 base from J, the junction kept 9 bases outside the gene matches. Germline lookup yields CDR1 SGHTA and CDR2 FQGNSA. This CDR3 is built from 19 residues. The CDR3 spells CASSLGVGSGRLNTGELFF. CDR3 sequence (DNA): TGTGCCAGCAGCTTAGGGGTCGGTAGCGGGAGGCTGAACACCGGGGAGCTGTTTTTT.

In its sample, this clone was seen once. The chain couples TRBV6-1 to TRBJ1-2, with D uncertain. From germline, CDR1 is MNHNS and CDR2 SASEGT. The CDR3 loop spans 13 amino acids. V lost 10 bases and J 4 bases, leaving 16 bases between the germline ends. The CDR3 DNA reads as TGTGCCATCAGGAGCACATTAAGCTATGGCTACACCTTC. Amino acid sequence: CAIRSTLSYGYTF.

V is TRBV28 and J is TRBJ1-5, with D uncertain. CDR1 is MDHEN and CDR2 is SYDVKM in the germline V gene. Trimming left V 3 bases short and J 1 base short, with 10 bases between. This CDR3 has 15 amino acids. The chain's CDR3 is CASSFWSRSNQPQHF. In nucleotides, the CDR3 is TGTGCCAGCAGTTTCTGGAGTAGGAGCAATCAGCCCCAGCATTTT. The full variable domain, its missing parts supplied by reference TRBV28 and TRBJ1-5, is DVKVTQSSRYLVKRTGEKVFLECVQDMDHENMFWYRQDPGLGLRLIYFSYDVKMKEKGDIPEGYSVSREKKERFSLILESASTNQTSMYLCASSFWSRSNQPQHFGDGTRLSIL.

The chain joins TRBV5-1 to TRBJ1-1; D not resolved. This CDR3 is 13 amino acids long. The germline V and J ends were trimmed by 1 base and 0 bases, with 4 bases remaining between them. From germline, CDR1 is SGHRS and CDR2 YFSETQ. This CDR3 reads CASSLRMNTEAFF. The CDR3, as DNA: TGCGCCAGCAGCTTGCGCATGAACACTGAAGCTTTCTTT.

This rearrangement joins TRBV7-9 to TRBJ2-7, with D perhaps being TRBD1 or TRBD2 (5 bases each). Per germline, CDR1 SEHNR and CDR2 FQNEAQ (reference sequence). This CDR3 contains 15 residues. With 5 bases removed from V and 7 bases from J, the gap between germline ends came to 21 bases. As DNA, the CDR3 is TGTGCCAGCAGCCCTACCCGGGACGTTTTCAATGAGCAGTACTTC. It encodes CASSPTRDVFNEQYF.

The gene calls are TRBV11-2 and TRBJ2-7; D possibly corresponds to TRBD2 (6 bases). CDR3 length: 17 residues. CDR1 is SGHAT, CDR2 FQNNGV, per germline. V was pared by 2 bases and J by 2 bases, with 19 bases between. CDR3 loop: CASSLNWELANTYEQYF. CDR3 DNA sequence: TGTGCCAGCAGCTTAAATTGGGAGCTAGCGAACACCTACGAGCAGTACTTC. The full variable domain, in which reference TRBV11-2 and TRBJ2-7 provide the parts outside the CDR3, is EAGVAQSPRYKIIEKRQSVAFWCNPISGHATLYWYQQILGQGPKLLIQFQNNGVVDDSQLPKDRFSAERLKGVDSTLKIQPAKLEDSAVYLCASSLNWELANTYEQYFGPGTRLTVT.